This is a list of T cell receptor beta chains from one sample in a study of CD8+CD57+ T cells in acquired aplastic anemia. Each CDR3 protein is one row after TCRdb ran MiXCR on the reads. The sample lists about 110,000 distinct CDR3 sequences; approximately 48% were seen once. What was sequenced was sorted CD4+, CD8+, or CD8+CD57+ T cells (not recorded which) from PBMCs. All receptors derive from a human donor in good health, serving as a control. The CDR3 runs from the conserved cysteine through the conserved F or W. Each record gives: J gene, V gene, CDR3 protein.

TRBJ2-3,TRBV10-3,CAISDSSGGADTQYF
TRBJ1-5,TRBV7-6,CASSASTGSNQPQHF
TRBJ2-5,TRBV5-1,CASSEGNRETQYF
TRBJ1-5,TRBV15,CATSKQGASNQPQHF
TRBJ2-5,TRBV2,CASSYGRETQYF
TRBJ1-1,TRBV29-1,CSVETGGPSTEAFF
TRBJ1-5,TRBV7-2,CASSLSVGGNQPQHF
TRBJ2-3,TRBV12-3/TRBV12-4,CASSKNRGDTQYF
TRBJ1-1,TRBV5-1,CASSLAQGQGYTEAFF
TRBJ1-1,TRBV4-3,CASSPSGRGGTEAFF
TRBJ1-2,TRBV4-3,CASSQAYRDGYGYTF
TRBJ1-2,TRBV7-2,CASSPPAAISNYGYTF
TRBJ2-1,TRBV2,CARGRLAVYNEQFF
TRBJ1-1,TRBV7-4,CASSLNGRFQAFF
TRBJ1-1,TRBV20-1,CSARQGEAFF
TRBJ1-2,TRBV6-6,CASSYGEANYGYTF
TRBJ2-7,TRBV20-1,CSATPTHRMGEQYF
TRBJ2-7,TRBV19,CASGTGAYEQYF
TRBJ2-2,TRBV24-1,CATRDVGNTGELFF
TRBJ1-6,TRBV7-2,CASSTRAQARSPLHF
TRBJ1-2,TRBV5-1,CASSLEGTRNYGYTF
TRBJ1-2,TRBV29-1,CSVPDWNYGYTF
TRBJ2-4,TRBV9,CASSAGGAKNIQYF
TRBJ2-6,TRBV19,CASSIAGDGNVLTF
TRBJ1-1,TRBV4-1,CASSQDPQDFPGATDTEAFF
TRBJ1-1,TRBV30,CAWSPPGTEAFF
TRBJ1-2,TRBV19,CASSIVQGHDYGYTF
TRBJ2-7,TRBV5-1,CASSLAWTVSPSYEQYF
TRBJ2-2,TRBV4-3,CASSQDEAGYSGELFF
TRBJ2-5,TRBV12-3/TRBV12-4,CASSPQGFPGVVQYF
TRBJ1-1,TRBV29-1,CSGGLQGLGAFF
TRBJ1-1,TRBV19,CASTDRGTEAFF
TRBJ1-4,TRBV7-6,CASSPRGNEKLFF
TRBJ1-1,TRBV19,CASSVQWNTEAFF
TRBJ1-1,TRBV25-1,CASSGQGAQVGTEAFF
TRBJ1-6,TRBV19,CASTDLFGSPLHF
TRBJ2-5,TRBV25-1,CASSPSGLAGGPHYF
TRBJ1-1,TRBV2,CASSEIDRGRQNTEAFF
TRBJ2-3,TRBV25-1,CASSPRTSPDGGQYF
TRBJ1-6,TRBV19,CASTVEGGHNSPLHF
TRBJ2-5,TRBV7-9,CASSRPGPQETQYF
TRBJ2-5,TRBV5-1,CASSLAYREQETQYF
TRBJ1-5,TRBV6-1,CASSDTDPHQPQHF
TRBJ2-5,TRBV6-2/TRBV6-3,CASSYSYAISESGSGGALQETQYF
TRBJ1-5,TRBV11-3,CASSLSGGNQPQHF
TRBJ2-7,TRBV7-2,CASSWTDYEQYF
TRBJ2-3,TRBV11-2,CASSRRAATSTDTQYF
TRBJ1-1,TRBV6-1,CASSPRTVNTEAFF
TRBJ1-6,TRBV2,CASSVGAGSPLHF
TRBJ1-2,TRBV10-3,CAISEPEGYTF
TRBJ1-2,TRBV12-3/TRBV12-4,CASSLDQGFDGYTF
TRBJ1-2,TRBV2,CASSEGGYDYGYTF
TRBJ2-7,TRBV24-1,CATIPETYEQYF
TRBJ1-5,TRBV10-3,CAISDQGSNQPQHF